This T cell receptor (beta chain) appears in the sequencing data of a study of read filtering for tumor transcriptome and immune sequencing. The library was built from 400 to 500 ng RNA with molecular barcoded adaptors for alpha/delta and beta/gamma chains. Using its own MiXCR run on the reads, TCRdb lists one record per CDR3 protein. The top ten clones hold roughly 17% of a sample with around 50,000 distinct CDR3 sequences, 9% to 15% of them seen once. V was trimmed by 3 bases and J by 0 bases, leaving 14 bases between them. This CDR3 has 15 residues. Germline V gives CDR1 DFQATT, CDR2 SNEGSKA (reference sequence). There are many counts of this clonotype.

The rearrangement links TRBV20-1 to TRBJ2-5, with unresolved D. What was sequenced was a population of CD138-negative cells sorted from bone marrow. The clonotype comes from a donor aged 40 or older with multiple myeloma. The CDR3 spells CSASGGGSYQETQYF. The CDR3 nucleotides read TGCAGTGCTAGTGGTGGTGGCAGTTACCAAGAGACCCAGTACTTC.